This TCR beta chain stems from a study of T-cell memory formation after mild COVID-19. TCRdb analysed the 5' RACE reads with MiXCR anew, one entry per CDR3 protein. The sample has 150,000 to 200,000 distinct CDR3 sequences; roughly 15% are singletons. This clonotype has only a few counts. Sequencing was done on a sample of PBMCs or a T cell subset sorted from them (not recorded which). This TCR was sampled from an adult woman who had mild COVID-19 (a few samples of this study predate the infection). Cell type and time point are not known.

The chain's CDR3 is CSVRDSSYEQYF. The CDR3 coding sequence is TGCAGCGTGAGGGACAGCTCCTACGAGCAGTACTTC. The chain carries TRBV29-1 and TRBJ2-7; 7 bases are a match to TRBD1. J gave up 0 bases and V 6 bases, and 2 bases lay outside the gene matches. The germline CDR1 and CDR2 sequences are SQVTM and ANQGSEA. This CDR3 region has 12 residues.